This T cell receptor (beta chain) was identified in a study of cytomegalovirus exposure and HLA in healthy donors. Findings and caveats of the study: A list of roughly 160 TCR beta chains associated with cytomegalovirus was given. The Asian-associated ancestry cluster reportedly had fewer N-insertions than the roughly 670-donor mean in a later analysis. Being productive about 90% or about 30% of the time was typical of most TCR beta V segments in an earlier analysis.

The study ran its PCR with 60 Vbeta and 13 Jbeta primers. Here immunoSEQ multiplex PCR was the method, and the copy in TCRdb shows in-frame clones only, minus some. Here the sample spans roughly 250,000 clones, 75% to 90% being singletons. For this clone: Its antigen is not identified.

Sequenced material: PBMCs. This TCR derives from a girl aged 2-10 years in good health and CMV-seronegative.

CDR3 nucleotide sequence: TGTGCCAGCAGCTTATGGGACAGGGGGGGAGGCACTGAAGCTTTCTTT. Protein product: CASSLWDRGGGTEAFF. The rearrangement uses TRBV7-8 and TRBJ1-1, with 11 bases aligning to TRBD1. The CDR3 is 16 amino acids. Trimming cost V 2 bases and J 4 bases; bases outside gene matches: 6. Germline V gene lookup returns CDR1 SGHVS and CDR2 FQNEAQ.